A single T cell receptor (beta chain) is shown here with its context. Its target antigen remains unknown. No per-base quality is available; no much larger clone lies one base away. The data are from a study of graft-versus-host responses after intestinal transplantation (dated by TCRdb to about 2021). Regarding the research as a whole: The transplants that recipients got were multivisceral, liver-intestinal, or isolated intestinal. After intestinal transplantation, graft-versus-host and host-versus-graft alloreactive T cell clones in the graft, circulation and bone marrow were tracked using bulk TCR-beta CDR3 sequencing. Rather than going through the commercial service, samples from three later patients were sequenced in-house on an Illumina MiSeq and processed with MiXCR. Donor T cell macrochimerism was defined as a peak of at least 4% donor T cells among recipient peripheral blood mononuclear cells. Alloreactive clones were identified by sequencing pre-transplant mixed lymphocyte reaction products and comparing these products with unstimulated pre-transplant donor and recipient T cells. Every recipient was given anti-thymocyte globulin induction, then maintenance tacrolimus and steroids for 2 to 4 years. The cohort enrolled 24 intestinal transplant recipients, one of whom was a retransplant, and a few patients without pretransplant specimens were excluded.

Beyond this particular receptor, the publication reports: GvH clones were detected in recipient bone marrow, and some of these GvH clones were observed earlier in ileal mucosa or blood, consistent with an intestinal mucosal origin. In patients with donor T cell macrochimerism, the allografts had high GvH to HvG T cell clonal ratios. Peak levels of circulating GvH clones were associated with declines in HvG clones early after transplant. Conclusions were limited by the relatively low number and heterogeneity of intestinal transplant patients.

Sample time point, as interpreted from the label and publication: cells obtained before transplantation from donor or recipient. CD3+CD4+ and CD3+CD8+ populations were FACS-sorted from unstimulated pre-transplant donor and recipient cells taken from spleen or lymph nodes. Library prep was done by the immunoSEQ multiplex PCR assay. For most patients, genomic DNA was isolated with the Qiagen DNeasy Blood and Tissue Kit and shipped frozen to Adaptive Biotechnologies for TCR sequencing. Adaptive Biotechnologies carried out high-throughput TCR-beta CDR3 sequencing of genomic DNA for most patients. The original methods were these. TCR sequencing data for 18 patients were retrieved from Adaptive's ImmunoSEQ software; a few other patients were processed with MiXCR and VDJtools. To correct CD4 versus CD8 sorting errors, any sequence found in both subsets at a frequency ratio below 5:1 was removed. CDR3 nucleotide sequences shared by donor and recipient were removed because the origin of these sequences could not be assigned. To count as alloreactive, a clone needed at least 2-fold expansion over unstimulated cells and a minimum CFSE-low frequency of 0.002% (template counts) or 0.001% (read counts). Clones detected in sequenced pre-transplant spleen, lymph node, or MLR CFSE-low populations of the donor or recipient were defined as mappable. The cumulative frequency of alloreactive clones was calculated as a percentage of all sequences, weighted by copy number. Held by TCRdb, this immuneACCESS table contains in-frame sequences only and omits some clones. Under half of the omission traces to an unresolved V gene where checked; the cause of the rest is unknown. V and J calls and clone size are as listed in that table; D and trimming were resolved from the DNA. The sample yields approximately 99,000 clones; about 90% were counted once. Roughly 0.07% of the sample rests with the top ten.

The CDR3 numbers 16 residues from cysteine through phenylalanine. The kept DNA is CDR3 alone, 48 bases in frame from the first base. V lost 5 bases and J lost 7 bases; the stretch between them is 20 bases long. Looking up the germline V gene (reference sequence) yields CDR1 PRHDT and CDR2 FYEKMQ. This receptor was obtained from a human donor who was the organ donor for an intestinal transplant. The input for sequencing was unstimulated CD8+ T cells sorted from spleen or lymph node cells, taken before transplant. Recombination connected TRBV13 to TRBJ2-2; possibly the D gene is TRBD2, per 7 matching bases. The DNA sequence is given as TGTGCCAGCAGCACCCCGGGGAGGGGGTTCGACGGGGAGCTGTTTTTT. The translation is CASSTPGRGFDGELFF.